What follows are 2 T cell receptor beta chains derived from one specimen sequenced in a study of blood T cell repertoires in COVID-19. Method: immunoSEQ multiplex PCR; TCRdb's copy keeps in-frame clones and lacks some. The profile shows approximately 46,000 clones, about 87% of them singletons. The specimen was peripheral blood. These receptors all stem from a human donor in a cohort sampled during active COVID-19.

The V and J genes are TRBV7-9 and TRBJ2-7; 7 nucleotides align to TRBD2. V shed 1 base, J shed 0 bases, and the junction held 12 bases outside the gene matches. Per the germline V gene, CDR1 is SEHNR and CDR2 is FQNEAQ (reference sequence). This CDR3 contains 18 residues. Here the CDR3 reads CASSLVLKIGGTSYEQYF. The CDR3, as DNA: TGTGCCAGCAGCTTAGTTCTTAAGATCGGGGGGACCTCCTACGAGCAGTACTTC. The full variable domain, in which reference TRBV7-9 and TRBJ2-7 provide the parts outside the CDR3, is DTGVSQNPRHKITKRGQNVTFRCDPISEHNRLYWYRQTLGQGPEFLTYFQNEAQLEKSRLLSDRFSAERPKGSFSTLEIQRTEQGDSAMYLCASSLVLKIGGTSYEQYFGPGTRLTVT.

V usage is TRBV5-6 and J usage is TRBJ2-1, with D possibly being TRBD1 (5 bases). V shed 2 bases and J shed 8 bases, with 8 bases lying between them. The CDR3 is 12 amino acids. The germline CDR1 and CDR2 sequences are SGHDT and YYEEEE. CDR3 DNA sequence: TGTGCCAGCAGCTTCCAGGGCCATGAGCAGTTCTTC. Amino acid sequence: CASSFQGHEQFF.